Listed below are T cell receptor beta chains from one sample, sequenced in a study of blood T cell repertoires in COVID-19. Data came from immunoSEQ multiplex PCR; TCRdb stores just in-frame clones and leaves some out. Among over 150,000 clones listed, around 83% were seen once. Source material: peripheral blood. The origin of the receptors is a woman aged 60-75 years with COVID-19, enrolled during active disease. Both conserved end residues are trimmed from each CDR3. Each record gives: V gene, J gene, CDR3 protein.

TRBV6-5	TRBJ2-7	ASSLSFYEQY
TRBV29-1	TRBJ1-2	STLTGNDGYT
TRBV20-1	TRBJ2-7	SASFGQSRS
TRBV11-1	TRBJ1-1	ASSYRRSLAAEAF
TRBV6-5	TRBJ2-1	ASTPTSGGYNEQF
TRBV29-1	TRBJ1-1	SVDVGQGAFGTEAF
TRBV5-6	TRBJ1-1	ASSPDRWTEAF
TRBV7-9	TRBJ2-1	ASRTGLALNEQF
TRBV30	TRBJ1-6	AWSAQGESPLH
TRBV6-5	TRBJ1-6	ASSTDWGDSPLH
TRBV5-1	TRBJ2-1	ASSLTSGSSNEQF
TRBV30	TRBJ2-2	AWSNSPPGELF
TRBV7-2	TRBJ1-2	ASSPRAGERGYT
TRBV29-1	TRBJ1-2	SVAGGRGYGYT
TRBV10-1	TRBJ2-1	ASSESGAKRNEQF
TRBV5-1	TRBJ1-3	ASSLDSQGARRNTIY
TRBV5-1	TRBJ1-4	ASRPSVANEKLF
TRBV3-1/TRBV3-2	TRBJ1-2	ASSQDTLTGGRNGYT
TRBV11-1	TRBJ1-2	ASSLARDRAYGYT
TRBV6-4	TRBJ1-2	ASSDSWGDGYT
TRBV2	TRBJ1-5	ASTDRQGRSNQPQH
TRBV4-1	TRBJ1-6	ASSQEGVSPLH
TRBV5-1	TRBJ1-2	ASSSSGRGYT
TRBV29-1	TRBJ1-1	SVVGTGGYTEAF
TRBV18	TRBJ2-1	ASSLMGQGAYNEQF
TRBV10-3	TRBJ1-5	AIREGGQSNQPQH
TRBV28	TRBJ1-4	ASSSPGQGLNEKLF
TRBV24-1	TRBJ2-2	ATSERAARTGELF
TRBV5-8	TRBJ1-2	ASRYDRGGYT
TRBV5-4	TRBJ2-5	ASSGQGARETQY
TRBV7-8	TRBJ1-1	ASSLRGGTEAF
TRBV5-8	TRBJ1-5	ASTRDMVTAGQH
TRBV5-8	TRBJ2-7	ASSPGQVGDEQY
TRBV6-5	TRBJ1-1	ASIPRLLNTEAF
TRBV11-2	TRBJ2-2	ASSSSGNTGELF
TRBV5-5	TRBJ1-5	ASSPTGGTSNQPQH
TRBV29-1	TRBJ1-5	SVATGSNQPQH
TRBV5-1	TRBJ1-1	ASSNNMNTEAF
TRBV9	TRBJ2-6	ASSVELQGRIGANVLT
TRBV12-3/TRBV12-4	TRBJ1-1	ASSRLREAF
TRBV7-9	TRBJ1-2	ASTPQAIYGYT
TRBV9	TRBJ1-3	ASSVVGQSSGNTIY
TRBV10-3	TRBJ2-1	AISDLAGGYNEQF
TRBV27	TRBJ1-2	ASSTSGIGYGYT
TRBV5-6	TRBJ1-1	ASSYSGSLLNTEAF
TRBV9	TRBJ1-5	ASSDTGTNQPQH
TRBV5-1	TRBJ2-5	ASSRTGGELETQY
TRBV18	TRBJ2-5	ASSPTGGRNQETQY
TRBV10-3	TRBJ1-5	AISAGYSNQPQH
TRBV7-8	TRBJ1-5	ASRRTGALDQPQH
TRBV6-9	TRBJ1-3	ASSLMGPGNTIY
TRBV6-5	TRBJ1-1	ASRDRDTTEAF
TRBV30	TRBJ1-4	AWISGVRLF
TRBV6-4	TRBJ2-3	ASSNGVEADTQY